The T cell receptor (beta chain) described here comes from a study of shared clonotypes between healthy human individuals (dated by TCRdb to about 2020). General notes on the study: The cohort comprised a couple of women and a few men aged 18 to 49 years. Per donor, three plates each were used for CD4 naive and CD4 memory, two for CD8 naive, and one for CD8 memory. The study deeply sequenced blood TCR repertoires of roughly five healthy adults to estimate repertoire size and the extent of clonotype sharing between individuals. Libraries were prepared and TCR repertoires were sequenced by different laboratories using diverse techniques, in order to increase sequencing depth and limit assay-specific biases. Each donor's leukapheresis produced roughly between roughly 0.85 and 9 billion PBMCs. Overall results and qualifications from the work: Pairwise subsampling indicated that sequencing depth was expected to affect the degree of clonotype sharing among donors. Compared with non-shared clonotypes, the clonotypes found in all four sorted-subset donors had higher generation probabilities. Only blood was sampled, and tissue TCR repertoires likely differ from those in blood. Even with the large sequencing depth, rarefaction of the sorted-subset datasets indicated that sequencing was incomplete. The genetic and exposure-history diversity represented was limited by the small number of donors. Naive subsets generally had larger estimated clonotype richness than memory subsets did. When a handful of donors were compared, the shared fraction of clonotypes was about 5% for naive CD4, over 3% for naive CD8, 2% to 2.5% for memory CD4, and 0.4% for memory CD8.

CD8 naive samples were obtained by positive selection for CCR7 among CD45RO-negative cells, yielding a CD45RA+CCR7+ population from which TemRA cells were excluded. Donors were healthy HIV-negative adults with no recently reported acute infections or vaccinations. All donors were Caucasian adults living in Nashville, Tennessee, USA. After blood collection by leukapheresis, PBMCs were isolated using Ficoll-Histopaque density gradient centrifugation and then cryopreserved in the vapor phase of liquid nitrogen. Analytical flow cytometry was used to check the purity and quantity of every magnetically sorted T cell population. Genomic DNA was isolated from each sorted fraction and quantified by UV absorbance on a Nanodrop 2000c. To note about this clone: The specificity of this receptor is unknown. Base qualities are missing; no much larger clone stands one base away.

V is cut by 2 bases and J by 3 bases, and the space between the germline ends is 13 bases. Reading the germline V gene (reference sequence) gives CDR1 MNHNY and CDR2 SVGAGI. The CDR3 starts with the cysteine, ends with the phenylalanine, and has 16 residues. The CDR3 DNA has 48 bases and is translated from base 1. TCR CDR3 regions were amplified from genomic DNA by multiplex PCR using the deep immunoSEQ assay. For each cell subset, the extracted genomic DNA was distributed evenly across all wells of several immunoSEQ 96-well plates, and each plate served as one replicate. Each replicate PCR for sorted subsets received around 0.2 ug genomic DNA, equal to roughly 29,000 T cell genomes. The purified libraries were quantified using a Qubit 3.0 fluorometer, sized with a Bioanalyzer 2100, and then quantified again using the KAPA Library Quantification kit. Every immunoSEQ 96-well plate was sequenced on a dedicated single-read 150-cycle Illumina NextSeq 550 flow cell. In the source study's methods: Because only junctional sequences without quality scores were contained in the immunoSEQ output, filtering matching that applied to full-length reads could not be performed. Sequences were annotated with PyIR, a Python wrapper for IgBLAST v1.9, and V/J genes and CDR3 were assigned using IMGT germline references. Reads were filtered out if the reads had weak V/J assignments (E-value above 1e-6), no CDR3, stop codons, out-of-frame junctions, or ambiguous translated residues. V3J clonotypes were defined by identical inferred V gene, J gene, and CDR3 amino acid sequence. Percentage overlap between repertoires was computed as shared unique clonotypes divided by the size of the smaller repertoire. Richness of each repertoire was evaluated using RTK rarefaction, the Chao1 estimator, and Recon v2.1 estimates of unobserved clonotypes. Generation probabilities were computed with OLGA for all TCRbeta clonotypes obtained by the gDNA method from four donors. TCRdb stores this immuneACCESS table with in-frame sequences only. Part of the clones is absent; in the studies checked, under half of the shortfall reflects unresolved V genes, and no reason is known for the rest. V, J and clone size derive from that table, while D and trimming were established from the DNA sequence. The sample table lists about 2.1 million clones, 93% of them with a count of one. The ten biggest clones cover about 1.7% of the sample.

The sequenced sample was naive CD8+ T cells from PBMCs. The cell subset or site label, as the study defines it: CD45RA+CCR7+. The sequence derives from a man between 18 and 35 years old in good health. Some clones in this sample may be carry-over from other donors' samples. Recombination connected TRBV6-6 to TRBJ2-2; confidence is insufficient to name the D gene. The CDR3: CASSYDEAMYTGELFF. The sequenced DNA: TGTGCCAGCAGTTACGATGAGGCGATGTACACCGGGGAGCTGTTTTTT.